The sequence of this T cell receptor (beta chain) was determined in a study of cytomegalovirus exposure and HLA in healthy donors. This clone was seen once. Clones were sequenced by immunoSEQ multiplex PCR, and TCRdb holds only the in-frame ones, with some missing. The table includes more than 250,000 clones, around 90% detected once. Trimming at V came to 4 bases and at J to 4 bases, leaving 5 bases not matched to a gene. This CDR3 has 15 residues. Germline loops: CDR1 SGDLS, CDR2 YYNGEE. Sequencing was performed on PBMCs. The sequence came from a woman in her twenties or thirties in good health and CMV-seronegative. The J gene is TRBJ2-2, the V gene TRBV9, with 9 bases fitting TRBD1. Here the CDR3 reads CASSRGQGTTGELFF. DNA of the CDR3: TGTGCCAGCAGCCGCGGACAGGGGACCACCGGGGAGCTGTTTTTT.